This is a list of T cell receptor beta chains from one sample in a study of T cells in Graves' hyperthyroidism and ophthalmopathy. TCRdb analysed the multiplex PCR reads with MiXCR anew, one entry per CDR3 protein. The sample shows 600,000 to 700,000 distinct CDR3 sequences, 45% of them seen only once. Sequences were obtained from peripheral blood or thyroid tissue (not recorded which). The receptors were gathered from an adult man with Graves' disease, either hyperthyroidism or ophthalmopathy (not recorded which). Both conserved end residues are part of each CDR3. The D gene is left open where the match is weak. Not every row has a clone size; where given, it reads once, few, many or a size class.

v_call	d_call	clone_size	j_call	cdr3_nt	cdr3_aa
TRBV19	NA	few	TRBJ1-5	TGTGCCAGTAGTGGGAGGGGAGTTCAGCCCCAGCATTTT	CASSGRGVQPQHF
TRBV12-3/TRBV12-4	TRBD1	many	TRBJ1-2	TGTGCCAGCAGCTTAGGACAGGTCTATGGCTACACCTTC	CASSLGQVYGYTF
TRBV9	NA	many	TRBJ1-5	TGTGCCAGCAGCGTGGGGGGGGCAGGCAATCAGCCCCAGCATTTT	CASSVGGAGNQPQHF
TRBV6-4	NA	NA	TRBJ1-1	TGTGCCAGCAGTTACGGGGGAGCTGGCATGAACACTGAAGCTTTCTTT	CASSYGGAGMNTEAFF
TRBV24-1	NA	many	TRBJ2-5	TGTGCCACCAGTGATTGGGACGGAGAAGAGACCCAGTACTTC	CATSDWDGEETQYF
TRBV12-3/TRBV12-4	NA	NA	TRBJ1-2	TGTGCCAGCAGTTTAGCGATAAGGACTGGCTACACCTTC	CASSLAIRTGYTF
TRBV2	NA	few	TRBJ1-5	TGTGCCCCGAGGGAGGGGGGTGGGAATCAGCCCCAGCATTTT	CAPREGGGNQPQHF
TRBV5-1	NA	NA	TRBJ1-4	TGCGCCAGCAGTTCTAAAGGGCCTAATGAAAAACTGTTTTTT	CASSSKGPNEKLFF
TRBV15	NA	NA	TRBJ1-5	TGTGCCACCAGCAGGGCCGGCAATCTGGCCGAGCACTTT	CATSRAGNLAEHF
TRBV20-1	TRBD1	NA	TRBJ2-5	TGCAGTGCTAGAGGCCCCTGGACAGGGGGACCGGGAGAGACCCAGTACTTC	CSARGPWTGGPGETQYF
TRBV10-3	NA	NA	TRBJ1-1	TGTGCCATCAAGGGTTCGCAGGGTAGCACTGAAGCTTTCTTT	CAIKGSQGSTEAFF
TRBV10-3	NA	many	TRBJ2-5	TGTGCCATCAGTGACTCAAAAAGCCGTGATGGGACCCAGTACTTC	CAISDSKSRDGTQYF
TRBV24-1	NA	many	TRBJ1-5	TGTGCCACCAGTGATTTGCACCAGGGGCCCCAGCATTTT	CATSDLHQGPQHF
TRBV15	TRBD1	many	TRBJ1-3	TGTGCCACCAGCAGAGATGACAGGGCAGGTGGAAACACCATATATTTT	CATSRDDRAGGNTIYF